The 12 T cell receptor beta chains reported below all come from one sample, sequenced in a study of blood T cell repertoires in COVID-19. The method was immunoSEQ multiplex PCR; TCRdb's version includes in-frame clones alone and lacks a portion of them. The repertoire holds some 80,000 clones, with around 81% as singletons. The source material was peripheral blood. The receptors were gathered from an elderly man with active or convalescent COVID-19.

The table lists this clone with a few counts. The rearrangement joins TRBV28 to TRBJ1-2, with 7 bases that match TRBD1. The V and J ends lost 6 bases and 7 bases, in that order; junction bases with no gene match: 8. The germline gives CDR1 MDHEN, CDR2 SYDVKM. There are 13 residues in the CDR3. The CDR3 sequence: CASSLGQGVGYTF. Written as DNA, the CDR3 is TGTGCCAGCAGCCTAGGGCAGGGGGTTGGCTACACCTTC.

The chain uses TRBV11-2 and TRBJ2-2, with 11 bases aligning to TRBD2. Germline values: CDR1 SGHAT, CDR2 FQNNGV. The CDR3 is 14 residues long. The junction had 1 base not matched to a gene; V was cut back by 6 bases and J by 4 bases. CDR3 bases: TGTGCCAGCAGACTAGCGGGAGTCACCGGGGAGCTGTTTTTT. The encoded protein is CASRLAGVTGELFF.

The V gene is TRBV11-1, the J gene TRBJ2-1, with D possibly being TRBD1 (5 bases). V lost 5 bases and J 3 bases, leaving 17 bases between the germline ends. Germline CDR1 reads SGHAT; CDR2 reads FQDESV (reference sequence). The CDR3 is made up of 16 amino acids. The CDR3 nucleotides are TGTGCCAGCAGCCGGACCGCATCAACAGGCTACAATGAGCAGTTCTTC. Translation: CASSRTASTGYNEQFF.

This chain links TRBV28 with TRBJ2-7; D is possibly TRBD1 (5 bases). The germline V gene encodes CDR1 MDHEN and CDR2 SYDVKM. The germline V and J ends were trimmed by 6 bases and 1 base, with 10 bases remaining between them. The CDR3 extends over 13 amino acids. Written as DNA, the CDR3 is TGTGCCAGCAGCACCCGACAGTCCTACGAGCAGTACGTC. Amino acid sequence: CASSTRQSYEQYV.

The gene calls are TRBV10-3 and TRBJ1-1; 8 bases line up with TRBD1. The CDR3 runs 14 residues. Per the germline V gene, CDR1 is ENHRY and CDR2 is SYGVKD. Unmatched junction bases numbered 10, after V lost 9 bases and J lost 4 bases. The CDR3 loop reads CAMNDPGQGTEAFF. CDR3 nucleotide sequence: TGTGCCATGAACGACCCCGGACAGGGCACTGAAGCTTTCTTT.

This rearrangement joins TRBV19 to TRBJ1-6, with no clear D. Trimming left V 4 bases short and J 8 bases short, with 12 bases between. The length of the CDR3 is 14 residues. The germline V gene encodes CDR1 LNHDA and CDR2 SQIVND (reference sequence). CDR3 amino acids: CASSRWQEDSPLHF. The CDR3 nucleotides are TGTGCCAGTAGTAGATGGCAGGAAGATTCACCCCTCCACTTT.

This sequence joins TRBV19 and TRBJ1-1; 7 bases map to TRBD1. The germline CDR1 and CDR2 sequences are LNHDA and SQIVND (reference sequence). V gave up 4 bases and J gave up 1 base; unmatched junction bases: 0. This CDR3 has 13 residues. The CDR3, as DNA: TGTGCCAGTAGTAGACAGGGGAACACTGAAGCTTTCTTT. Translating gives CASSRQGNTEAFF. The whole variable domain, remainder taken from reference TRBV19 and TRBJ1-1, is DGGITQSPKYLFRKEGQNVTLSCEQNLNHDAMYWYRQDPGQGLRLIYYSQIVNDFQKGDIAEGYSVSREKKESFPLTVTSAQKNPTAFYLCASSRQGNTEAFFGQGTRLTVV.

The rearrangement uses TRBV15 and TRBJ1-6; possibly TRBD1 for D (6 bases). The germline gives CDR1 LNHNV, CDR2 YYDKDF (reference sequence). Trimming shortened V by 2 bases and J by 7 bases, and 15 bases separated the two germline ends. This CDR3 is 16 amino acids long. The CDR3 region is CATSRFQGQGNSPLHF. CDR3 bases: TGTGCCACCAGCAGATTCCAAGGGCAGGGGAATTCACCCCTCCACTTT.

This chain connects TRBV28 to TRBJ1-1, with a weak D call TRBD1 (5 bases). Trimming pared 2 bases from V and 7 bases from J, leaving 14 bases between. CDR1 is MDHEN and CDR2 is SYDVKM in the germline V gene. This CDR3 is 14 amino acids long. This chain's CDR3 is CASSLRPGRFEAFF. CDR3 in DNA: TGTGCCAGCAGTTTACGTCCAGGGAGGTTTGAAGCTTTCTTT.

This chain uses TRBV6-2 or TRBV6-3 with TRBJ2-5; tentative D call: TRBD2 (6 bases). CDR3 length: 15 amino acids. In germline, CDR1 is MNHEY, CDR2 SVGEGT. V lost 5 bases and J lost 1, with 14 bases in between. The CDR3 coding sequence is TGTGCCAGCAGTCCGCTAGCGCGAGTCCAAGAGACCCAGTACTTC. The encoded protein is CASSPLARVQETQYF.

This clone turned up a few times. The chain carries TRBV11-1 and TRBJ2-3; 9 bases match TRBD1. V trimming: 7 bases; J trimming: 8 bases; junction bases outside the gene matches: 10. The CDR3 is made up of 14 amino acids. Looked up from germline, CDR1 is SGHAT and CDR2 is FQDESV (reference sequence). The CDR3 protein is CASTPGQGPLTQYF. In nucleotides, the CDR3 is TGTGCCAGCACCCCGGGACAGGGTCCTCTTACGCAGTATTTT.

The CDR3 reads CASSEELEGTQYF. The CDR3 DNA is TGTGCCAGCAGTGAAGAACTAGAAGGTACGCAGTATTTT. The rearrangement links TRBV6-1 to TRBJ2-3; weak D call: TRBD2 (5 bases). Trimming cost V 1 base and J 8 bases, with 10 bases left between them. Germline V gene sequence: CDR1 MNHNS, CDR2 SASEGT. The CDR3 length is 13 residues.